The rows below give T cell receptor beta chains drawn from one sample of a study of cytomegalovirus exposure and HLA in healthy donors. Method: immunoSEQ multiplex PCR; TCRdb's copy keeps in-frame clones and lacks some. The table has more than 150,000 clones, around 81% seen once. The material sequenced was PBMCs. The receptors were sampled from a woman aged 18-29 years in good health and CMV-seropositive. Each CDR3 is given with its conserved first and last residue. The D gene is left open where the match is weak. Not all rows give a size; the values are once, few, many and, for expanded clones, a class.

>TRBV2|TRBJ2-1|TRBD1|-
CASRNTGTGGTSSYNEQFF
TGTGCCAGCAGGAACACCGGGACAGGGGGGACCAGCTCCTACAATGAGCAGTTCTTC
>TRBV9|TRBJ2-1|TRBD2|once
CASSGGTSGFYNEQFF
TGTGCCAGCAGCGGCGGGACTAGCGGGTTTTACAATGAGCAGTTCTTC
>TRBV10-3|TRBJ1-2|-|-
CAISVQGGNYGYTF
TGTGCCATCAGTGTTCAGGGAGGCAACTATGGCTACACCTTC
>TRBV5-6|TRBJ1-6|TRBD1|-
CASSITQGSNSPLHF
TGTGCCAGCAGCATAACACAGGGGAGTAATTCACCCCTCCACTTT
>TRBV5-4|TRBJ1-5|-|-
CASSSDGAKAQHF
TGTGCCAGCAGCTCGGATGGGGCCAAGGCCCAGCATTTT
>TRBV10-3|TRBJ2-7|TRBD2|few
CAISERGRDDEQYF
TGTGCCATCAGTGAGCGAGGGAGGGATGACGAGCAGTACTTC
>TRBV7-6|TRBJ1-3|-|-
CASSSPSSGNTIYF
TGTGCCAGCAGCTCCCCTAGCTCTGGAAACACCATATATTTT
>TRBV9|TRBJ1-2|-|-
CASSVAQGLRDGYTF
TGTGCCAGCAGCGTAGCCCAGGGATTAAGGGATGGCTACACCTTC
>TRBV10-1|TRBJ2-1|-|-
CASSDMSGGEQFF
TGCGCCAGCAGTGATATGTCGGGCGGGGAGCAGTTCTTC
>TRBV6-5|TRBJ1-2|-|-
CASSSVVGESGYTF
TGTGCCAGCAGCTCGGTAGTTGGTGAGAGCGGCTACACCTTC
>TRBV11-3|TRBJ2-7|-|once
CASSLTPDEQYF
TGTGCCAGCAGCTTAACCCCGGACGAGCAGTACTTC
>TRBV5-4|TRBJ1-1|-|once
CAGRDLGSNTEAFF
TGTGCCGGCAGGGATTTGGGGAGTAACACTGAAGCTTTCTTT
>TRBV2|TRBJ1-1|-|-
CASMLRGNTEAFF
TGTGCCAGCATGTTGAGAGGGAACACTGAAGCTTTCTTT
>TRBV5-5|TRBJ2-1|-|-
CASSLGGIRNEQFF
TGTGCCAGCAGCCTTGGGGGGATTCGCAATGAGCAGTTCTTC
>TRBV2|TRBJ1-1|-|-
CATSSGVSLGTEAFF
TGTGCCACCAGCTCCGGGGTGTCTTTAGGCACTGAAGCTTTCTTT
>TRBV30|TRBJ2-7|TRBD1|-
CAWSPRQGHYEQYF
TGTGCCTGGAGTCCGCGACAGGGCCACTACGAGCAGTACTTC
>TRBV7-9|TRBJ1-1|-|-
CASSIKTGGEAFF
TGTGCCAGCAGCATAAAGACCGGGGGGGAGGCTTTCTTT
>TRBV11-1|TRBJ1-1|TRBD1|-
CASSSRRQGLNTEAFF
TGTGCCAGCAGCTCACGAAGACAGGGTTTGAACACTGAAGCTTTCTTT
>TRBV5-6|TRBJ2-3|-|-
CASSQGLARTDTQYF
TGTGCCAGCAGCCAAGGTCTAGCACGCACAGATACGCAGTATTTT
>TRBV19|TRBJ2-7|-|-
CASSGTAGYEQYF
TGTGCCAGTTCCGGGACAGCGGGTTACGAGCAGTACTTC
>TRBV2|TRBJ1-2|-|-
CASSERQANYGYTF
TGTGCCAGCAGTGAAAGGCAGGCGAACTATGGCTACACCTTC
>TRBV23-1|TRBJ1-1|-|-
CASSQLEEVPGCAFF
TGCGCCAGCAGTCAATTAGAAGAGGTACCAGGGTGCGCTTTCTTT
>TRBV9|TRBJ2-5|-|once
CASSVQKEETQYF
TGTGCCAGCAGCGTACAGAAAGAAGAGACCCAGTACTTC
>TRBV18|TRBJ2-1|TRBD1|few
CASSPPGQGGNEQFF
TGTGCCAGCTCACCACCGGGACAGGGCGGGAATGAGCAGTTCTTC
>TRBV27|TRBJ1-5|-|-
CASSTNRAQPQHF
TGTGCCAGCAGTACCAATAGAGCTCAGCCCCAGCATTTT
>TRBV5-4|TRBJ2-2|TRBD1|few
CASRRDRANTGELFF
TGTGCCAGCAGACGGGACAGGGCGAACACCGGGGAGCTGTTTTTT
>TRBV6-6|TRBJ1-2|-|-
CASTPALGPNYGYTF
TGTGCCAGCACCCCCGCACTGGGGCCTAACTATGGCTACACCTTC
>TRBV25-1|TRBJ2-3|-|-
CASRDSGTDTQYF
TGTGCCAGCCGGGACTCTGGCACAGATACGCAGTATTTT
>TRBV6-1|TRBJ1-2|-|-
CASSPTDHYGYTF
TGTGCCAGCAGCCCGACAGACCACTATGGCTACACCTTC
>TRBV9|TRBJ2-5|TRBD2|few
CASSVGTSGGLVETQYF
TGTGCCAGCAGCGTGGGGACTAGCGGGGGGTTGGTAGAGACCCAGTACTTC
>TRBV27|TRBJ2-7|TRBD1|-
CASRQNGQGSYEQYF
TGTGCCAGCAGGCAAAACGGACAGGGGTCCTACGAGCAGTACTTC